The 5 T cell receptor beta chains listed next were all sequenced from one sample in a study of blood T cell repertoires in COVID-19. Assay used: immunoSEQ multiplex PCR; TCRdb lists only in-frame clones, some missing. The data show about 170,000 clones, approximately 86% seen once. Sequenced input: peripheral blood. The receptors stem from an elderly woman in a cohort sampled during active or convalescent COVID-19.

This clone occurred once. The V gene is TRBV6-5, the J gene TRBJ1-2, with 9 nucleotides matching TRBD1. This CDR3 spans 13 amino acids. Germline V gives CDR1 MNHEY, CDR2 SVGAGI. V shed 6 bases, J shed 5 bases, and the junction held 4 bases outside the gene matches. In DNA form, the CDR3 reads TGTGCCAGCAGACGGACAGGGGAGTATGGCTACACCTTC. It translates to CASRRTGEYGYTF.

V and J are TRBV11-3 and TRBJ1-1; 7 nucleotides match TRBD1. The J segment lost 1 base and the V segment lost 0 bases, leaving 8 bases of the junction unmatched. The CDR3 spans 17 residues. CDR1 and CDR2 (germline): SGHNT, YENEEA. CDR3 in DNA: TGTGCCAGCAGCTTAGATCCGGCAGGGGGGTGGAACACTGAAGCTTTCTTT. Translated, it gives CASSLDPAGGWNTEAFF.

A single count supports this clone. The rearrangement joins TRBV7-2 to TRBJ1-1, with 7 bases that match TRBD1. In germline, CDR1 is SGHTA, CDR2 FQGNSA. There are 14 residues in the CDR3. Trimming cost V 5 bases and J 3 bases; bases outside gene matches: 6. CDR3 in amino acids: CASSLFQGDTEAFF. The CDR3 coding sequence is TGTGCCAGCAGCCTTTTTCAGGGGGACACTGAAGCTTTCTTT.

The chain is built from TRBV7-9 and TRBJ2-7; D perhaps matches TRBD2 (5 bases). Germline loops: CDR1 SEHNR, CDR2 FQNEAQ (reference sequence). CDR3 length equals 14 residues. V shed 5 bases and J shed 6 bases, with 17 bases lying between them. The CDR3 loop is CASSPKILGSEQYF. The CDR3 bases are TGTGCCAGCAGCCCCAAAATATTGGGGAGCGAGCAGTACTTC.

The rearrangement joins TRBV5-8 to TRBJ1-5; D perhaps matches TRBD1 (6 bases). The CDR3 has 17 amino acids. CDR1 and CDR2 from the germline V gene are SGHTS and YDEGEE. V gave up 0 bases and J gave up 7 bases, with 20 bases separating them. The CDR3 loop reads CASSLEMGAFLAQPQHF. The CDR3 region has the DNA TGTGCCAGCAGCTTGGAGATGGGGGCCTTTCTAGCCCAGCCCCAGCATTTT.